The rows below give T cell receptor beta chains drawn from one sample of a study of blood T cell repertoires in COVID-19. TCRdb keeps only in-frame clones here, not all; method: immunoSEQ multiplex PCR. The table lists around 62,000 clones, 88% of them singletons. Specimen: peripheral blood. All receptors come from a woman aged 55-69 years with acute or convalescent COVID-19. The CDR3 runs from the conserved cysteine through the conserved F or W. A D gene is named only where the DNA matches it firmly. The size entry is marked missing in some rows and otherwise reads once, few, many or a size class.

D gene: TRBD1
clone size: -
V gene: TRBV14
J gene: TRBJ2-2
CDR3 DNA: TGTGCCAGCAGCTTTGACAGGGCGAACACCGGGGAGCTGTTTTTT
CDR3 protein: CASSFDRANTGELFF

D gene: -
clone size: few
V gene: TRBV4-2
J gene: TRBJ2-2
CDR3 DNA: TGTGCCAGCAGCCGAGTAAGGATCGGGAAAAACACCGGGGAGCTGTTTTTT
CDR3 protein: CASSRVRIGKNTGELFF

D gene: -
clone size: -
V gene: TRBV7-9
J gene: TRBJ2-5
CDR3 DNA: TGTGCCAGCGGCCGGGGGATACATGGGACCCAGTACTTC
CDR3 protein: CASGRGIHGTQYF

D gene: TRBD1
clone size: -
V gene: TRBV25-1
J gene: TRBJ1-1
CDR3 DNA: TGTGCCAGCTCGGACAGGGAAGAGGCTTTCTTT
CDR3 protein: CASSDREEAFF

D gene: -
clone size: -
V gene: TRBV6-5
J gene: TRBJ1-2
CDR3 DNA: TGTGCCACCCACAGGGTGTCTAACTATGGCTACACCTTC
CDR3 protein: CATHRVSNYGYTF

D gene: -
clone size: -
V gene: TRBV28
J gene: TRBJ2-2
CDR3 DNA: TGTGCCAGCAGCTCCTTATCCGGGACACCGAACACCGGGGAGCTGTTTTTT
CDR3 protein: CASSSLSGTPNTGELFF

D gene: TRBD1
clone size: -
V gene: TRBV19
J gene: TRBJ1-6
CDR3 DNA: TGTGCCAGTAGTCCGGGACAGCTGTATTCACCCCTCCACTTT
CDR3 protein: CASSPGQLYSPLHF

D gene: TRBD2
clone size: -
V gene: TRBV5-1
J gene: TRBJ2-1
CDR3 DNA: TGCGCCAGCAGTCCCGACTTTAGCGGGACCTACAATGAGCAGTTCTTC
CDR3 protein: CASSPDFSGTYNEQFF

D gene: TRBD2
clone size: -
V gene: TRBV2
J gene: TRBJ2-3
CDR3 DNA: TGTGCCAGCGCCCAGGGAGGGAATACGCAGTATTTT
CDR3 protein: CASAQGGNTQYF

D gene: TRBD1
clone size: -
V gene: TRBV5-4
J gene: TRBJ1-5
CDR3 DNA: TGTGCCAGCAGCGGCGGGACAGGGAGGGATCAGCCCCAGCATTTT
CDR3 protein: CASSGGTGRDQPQHF

D gene: -
clone size: -
V gene: TRBV30
J gene: TRBJ2-3
CDR3 DNA: TGTGCCTGGAGTGTGCAGCGGGCGGATACGCAGTATTTT
CDR3 protein: CAWSVQRADTQYF

D gene: TRBD1
clone size: once
V gene: TRBV19
J gene: TRBJ1-1
CDR3 DNA: TGTGCCAGCACCTACCGGGACAGGGGGCGCGGGACTGAAGCTTTCTTT
CDR3 protein: CASTYRDRGRGTEAFF

D gene: -
clone size: -
V gene: TRBV5-1
J gene: TRBJ2-3
CDR3 DNA: TGCGCCAGCAGCTCAGGACTCAGGGGAGGGACAGATACGCAGTATTTT
CDR3 protein: CASSSGLRGGTDTQYF

D gene: TRBD1
clone size: -
V gene: TRBV3-1/TRBV3-2
J gene: TRBJ2-3
CDR3 DNA: TGTGCCAGCAGCCAAGGAACAGGGGTGGCAGATACGCAGTATTTT
CDR3 protein: CASSQGTGVADTQYF

D gene: -
clone size: -
V gene: TRBV19
J gene: TRBJ2-3
CDR3 DNA: TGTGCCAGTAGTCCCGGACAGAAACCCACAGATACGCAGTATTTT
CDR3 protein: CASSPGQKPTDTQYF

D gene: -
clone size: few
V gene: TRBV6-6
J gene: TRBJ1-2
CDR3 DNA: TGTGCCAGCAGTCTAGCTCCAGCTAACTATGGCTACACCTTC
CDR3 protein: CASSLAPANYGYTF

D gene: TRBD2
clone size: -
V gene: TRBV3-1/TRBV3-2
J gene: TRBJ2-1
CDR3 DNA: TGTGCCAGCAGCCAAACTAGCGAGGGTGAGCAGTTCTTC
CDR3 protein: CASSQTSEGEQFF

D gene: TRBD1
clone size: -
V gene: TRBV11-2
J gene: TRBJ1-3
CDR3 DNA: TGTGCCAGCAGCTTAGTGTTCAGGGGGGCCTCTGGAAACACCATATATTTT
CDR3 protein: CASSLVFRGASGNTIYF

D gene: -
clone size: -
V gene: TRBV5-1
J gene: TRBJ1-2
CDR3 DNA: TGCGCCAGCAGCTCCATGGGATGGGGGGTTAACTATGGCTACACCTTC
CDR3 protein: CASSSMGWGVNYGYTF

D gene: -
clone size: -
V gene: TRBV28
J gene: TRBJ2-2
CDR3 DNA: TGTGCCAGCAGTTTGGGGGGATACACCGGGGAGCTGTTTTTT
CDR3 protein: CASSLGGYTGELFF